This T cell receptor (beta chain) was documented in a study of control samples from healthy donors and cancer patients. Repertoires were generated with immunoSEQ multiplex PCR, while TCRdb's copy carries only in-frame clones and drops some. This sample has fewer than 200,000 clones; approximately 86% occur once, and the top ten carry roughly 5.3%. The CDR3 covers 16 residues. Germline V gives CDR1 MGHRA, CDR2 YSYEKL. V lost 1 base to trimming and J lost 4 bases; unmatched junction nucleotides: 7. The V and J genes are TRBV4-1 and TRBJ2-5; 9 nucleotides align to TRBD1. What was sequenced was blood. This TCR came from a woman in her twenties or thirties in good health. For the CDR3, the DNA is TGCGCCAGCAGCCAAGCCCCGGGACAGGGAGGAGAGACCCAGTACTTC. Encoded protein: CASSQAPGQGGETQYF.